The 32 T cell receptor beta chains below all came from one sample that was sequenced in a study of shared clonotypes between healthy human individuals. Libraries were prepared by immunoSEQ multiplex PCR; TCRdb keeps only in-frame clonotypes and omits some of them. The data hold fewer than 3 million clones, with 80% to 95% observed a single time. Sequenced: naive CD4+ T cells from PBMCs. Subset of the sample: CD45RA+ positively selected. Source of these receptors: a man between 18 and 29 years old in good health. Some clones in this sample may be carry-over from other donors' samples.

The table lists this clone with a few counts. The CDR3 loop is CASSFNGNQPQHF. DNA of the CDR3: TGTGCCAGCAGCTTTAATGGCAATCAGCCCCAGCATTTT. The chain couples TRBV7-9 to TRBJ1-5; D is undetermined. Between the trimmed V and J ends, which lost 3 bases and 2 bases, there was a span of 5 bases. CDR1 is SEHNR, CDR2 FQNEAQ, per germline (reference sequence). The CDR3 length is 13 residues.

The chain recombines TRBV19 with TRBJ1-2, with TRBD1 matching 11 bases. V lost 7 bases to trimming and J lost 2 bases; unmatched junction nucleotides: 3. The CDR3 covers 14 residues. Germline V CDR1 and CDR2: LNHDA, SQIVND (reference sequence). The CDR3 reads CASIRTGGNYGYTF. The CDR3 DNA sequence: TGTGCCAGTATACGGACAGGGGGCAACTATGGCTACACCTTC.

The chain uses TRBV2 and TRBJ1-5; 8 bases fit TRBD1. With 6 bases clipped from V and 4 bases from J, the junction kept 14 bases outside the gene matches. The CDR3 length is 17 residues. Germline-derived CDR1 and CDR2 are SNHLY and FYNNEI. In DNA, the CDR3 is TGTGCCAGCAGAACTAACCTGGGGACAGGCTTTAATCAGCCCCAGCATTTT. Translating it yields CASRTNLGTGFNQPQHF.

The chain employs TRBV5-6 and TRBJ1-2; a weak D match, TRBD1 (6 bases). V lost 5 bases and J lost 4, with 21 bases in between. The length of the CDR3 is 16 residues. The V gene's germline CDR1 is SGHDT and CDR2 YYEEEE. CDR3 loop: CASSQLGGEGSYGYTF. The CDR3 DNA follows: TGTGCCAGCAGTCAGCTGGGGGGCGAGGGGTCCTATGGCTACACCTTC.

This chain links TRBV5-1 with TRBJ2-1, with 7 nucleotides matching TRBD2. From germline, CDR1 is SGHRS and CDR2 YFSETQ. This CDR3 has 15 residues. The V segment lost 0 bases and the J segment 6 bases; nucleotides outside the gene matches: 6. CDR3 DNA sequence: TGCGCCAGCAGCTTGGCCGAGGGAGGGCTCAATGAGCAGTTCTTC. Translated, it gives CASSLAEGGLNEQFF. Based on the CDR3 plus reference TRBV5-1 and TRBJ2-1, the full variable domain is KAGVTQTPRYLIKTRGQQVTLSCSPISGHRSVSWYQQTPGQGLQFLFEYFSETQRNKGNFPGRFSGRQFSNSRSEMNVSTLELGDSALYLCASSLAEGGLNEQFFGPGTRLTVL.

This sequence joins TRBV5-1 and TRBJ2-3, with 9 bases that match TRBD1. V was clipped by 4 bases and J by 4 bases; unmatched bases: 7. The CDR3 has 15 amino acids. The germline V gene has CDR1 SGHRS and CDR2 YFSETQ. This chain's CDR3 is CASSKGQGGADTQYF. The DNA of the CDR3 is TGCGCCAGCAGCAAGGGACAGGGTGGCGCAGATACGCAGTATTTT.

J is TRBJ1-2 and V is TRBV5-1; 7 nucleotides line up with TRBD1. The ends lost 4 bases at V and 5 bases at J; junction bases unmatched: 11. Germline CDR1 and CDR2: SGHRS and YFSETQ. The CDR3 spans 15 residues. In DNA, the CDR3 is TGCGCCAGCAGCCCGAGGGACAGCCCGAGTTATGGCTACACCTTC. It codes for CASSPRDSPSYGYTF.

This clone was detected only once. Other DNA sequences in the sample encode the same CDR3. The gene calls are TRBV19 and TRBJ1-5, with 8 positions matching TRBD1. V gave up 6 bases and J gave up 4 bases; unmatched junction bases: 2. The CDR3 runs 13 residues. Germline values: CDR1 LNHDA, CDR2 SQIVND (reference sequence). CDR3 DNA: TGTGCCAGTAGGGACAGGGAAAATCAGCCCCAGCATTTT. Its translation: CASRDRENQPQHF.

The rearrangement links TRBV5-1 to TRBJ2-3, with 7 bases fitting TRBD2. CDR3 size: 15 residues. V shed 2 bases and J 6 bases; nucleotides not matched to a gene: 9. CDR1 and CDR2 (germline): SGHRS, YFSETQ. Written as DNA, the CDR3 is TGCGCCAGCAGCTTTCTCGGCGGGAGTGGTGATACGCAGTATTTT. Translating gives CASSFLGGSGDTQYF.

V usage is TRBV5-1 and J usage is TRBJ2-5; D not certain. Deletions cut 4 bases from V and 2 bases from J, with 6 bases between. CDR1 SGHRS and CDR2 YFSETQ come from the germline V gene. This CDR3 contains 12 residues. The CDR3 protein is CASSGIQETQYF. CDR3 bases: TGCGCCAGCAGCGGAATTCAAGAGACCCAGTACTTC.

V and J are TRBV5-1 and TRBJ2-7; 7 nucleotides line up with TRBD2. Germline CDR1 is SGHRS and CDR2 is YFSETQ. J was trimmed by 3 bases and V by 1 base; bases with no gene match: 7. CDR3 length: 15 amino acids. The CDR3 sequence is CASSLSEGGFYEQYF. The CDR3 DNA sequence: TGCGCCAGCAGCTTGTCAGAGGGAGGGTTCTACGAGCAGTACTTC.

V gene TRBV27 combines with J gene TRBJ2-3; 9 bases map to TRBD2. From germline, CDR1 is MNHEY and CDR2 SMNVEV (reference sequence). The ends lost 10 bases at V and 1 base at J; junction bases unmatched: 6. The CDR3 contains 14 residues. In nucleotides, the CDR3 is TGTGCCACCCTAAGCGGGAGGCGCACAGATACGCAGTATTTT. Amino acid sequence: CATLSGRRTDTQYF.

This chain uses TRBV5-1 with TRBJ2-1, with 9 positions matching TRBD2. There are 13 residues in the CDR3. V shed 5 bases and J 7 bases; nucleotides not matched to a gene: 4. Germline loops: CDR1 SGHRS, CDR2 YFSETQ. DNA of the CDR3: TGCGCCAGCAGTCGGCTAGCGGGAAATGAGCAGTTCTTC. Translated, it gives CASSRLAGNEQFF.

This sequence joins TRBV28 and TRBJ1-3; D is possibly TRBD1 (6 bases). The CDR3 has 14 residues. Trimming took 8 bases from V and 2 from J, leaving 13 bases between them. Germline lookup yields CDR1 MDHEN and CDR2 SYDVKM. The DNA for the CDR3 is TGTGCCAGCTGGCACAGGGAAGCTGGAAACACCATATATTTT. Translated, it gives CASWHREAGNTIYF.

As to this clone: The sample has other DNA sequences that encode this CDR3 too. The CDR3 DNA sequence: TGTGCCAGCTCACCAGGGGGGCAGATGAACACTGAAGCTTTCTTT. It specifies CASSPGGQMNTEAFF. This chain connects TRBV18 to TRBJ1-1; tentatively, D is TRBD1 (6 bases). CDR1 is KGHSH, CDR2 LQKENI, per germline. V was shortened by 2 bases and J by 0 bases, with 10 bases between the two germline ends. The CDR3 consists of 15 residues.

The rearrangement links TRBV2 to TRBJ1-2, with TRBD1 matching over 7 bases. Germline V gene data show CDR1 as SNHLY and CDR2 as FYNNEI. V shed 6 bases and J 3 bases; nucleotides not matched to a gene: 7. The CDR3 consists of 14 residues. CDR3 coding DNA: TGTGCCAGCAGCGGAACAGGGGAACACTATGGCTACACCTTC. It is translated as CASSGTGEHYGYTF.

As for this clone: This same CDR3 is encoded by further DNA sequences in the sample. The chain recombines TRBV5-1 with TRBJ2-7, with 11 bases matching TRBD2. CDR3 length: 15 residues. Per germline, CDR1 SGHRS and CDR2 YFSETQ. Trimming took 0 bases from V and 4 from J; bases not matched to a gene: 3. The CDR3: CASSLVTSGSYEQYF. The CDR3 DNA reads as TGCGCCAGCAGCTTGGTCACTAGCGGGAGTTACGAGCAGTACTTC. Looking up the rest from reference TRBV5-1 and TRBJ2-7 gives the full variable domain: KAGVTQTPRYLIKTRGQQVTLSCSPISGHRSVSWYQQTPGQGLQFLFEYFSETQRNKGNFPGRFSGRQFSNSRSEMNVSTLELGDSALYLCASSLVTSGSYEQYFGPGTRLTVT.

This clone appeared a few times. The chain carries TRBV9 and TRBJ1-1; perhaps TRBD1 as D (5 bases). The CDR3 consists of 14 residues. The V end was cut by 0 bases, the J end by 6 bases, with 12 bases between. Germline loops: CDR1 SGDLS, CDR2 YYNGEE. The CDR3 loop is CASSVVGEFAEAFF. In DNA, the CDR3 is TGTGCCAGCAGCGTAGTGGGGGAGTTCGCTGAAGCTTTCTTT.

The chain uses TRBV28 and TRBJ2-1; TRBD2 aligns across 8 bases. The CDR3 spans 15 residues. The ends lost 10 bases at V and 0 bases at J; junction bases unmatched: 8. In germline, CDR1 is MDHEN, CDR2 SYDVKM. CDR3 loop: CATGGRYLSYNEQFF. The CDR3 DNA sequence: TGTGCCACGGGCGGGAGGTATCTCTCCTACAATGAGCAGTTCTTC.

V is TRBV6-1 and J is TRBJ1-5, with 7 bases fitting TRBD1. The CDR3 contains 18 residues. Trimming removed 3 bases from V and 5 bases from J; junction bases left unmatched: 16. Germline V lookup: CDR1 MNHNS, CDR2 SASEGT. In DNA, the CDR3 is TGTGCCAGCAGTGATTACAGGGGTCGTGATCTGTTGGATCAGCCCCAGCATTTT. It yields the protein CASSDYRGRDLLDQPQHF.

V and J are TRBV5-1 and TRBJ2-3, with TRBD2 matching 11 bases. Germline V CDR1 and CDR2: SGHRS, YFSETQ. V lost 3 bases to trimming and J lost 5 bases; unmatched junction nucleotides: 5. CDR3 length equals 15 residues. CDR3 sequence: CASSWGLAVVDTQYF. CDR3 nucleotides: TGCGCCAGCAGCTGGGGACTAGCGGTGGTAGATACGCAGTATTTT. Looking up the rest from reference TRBV5-1 and TRBJ2-3 gives the full variable domain: KAGVTQTPRYLIKTRGQQVTLSCSPISGHRSVSWYQQTPGQGLQFLFEYFSETQRNKGNFPGRFSGRQFSNSRSEMNVSTLELGDSALYLCASSWGLAVVDTQYFGPGTRLTVL.

The gene calls are TRBV5-1 and TRBJ2-1; D is perhaps TRBD2 (6 bases). Trimming removed 4 bases from V and 3 bases from J, with 17 bases in between. Germline CDR1 and CDR2: SGHRS and YFSETQ. The CDR3 is 16 amino acids. CDR3 nucleotide sequence: TGCGCCAGCAGCCCCGGGGGTGGCGGACTCTACAATGAGCAGTTCTTC. It yields the protein CASSPGGGGLYNEQFF.

The chain couples TRBV15 to TRBJ1-1; D is unresolved. CDR1 LNHNV and CDR2 YYDKDF come from the germline V gene (reference sequence). Trimming shortened V by 2 bases and J by 1 base, and 2 bases separated the two germline ends. This CDR3 has 12 amino acids. Here the CDR3 DNA reads TGTGCCACCAGCAGAAAGAACACTGAAGCTTTCTTT. It is translated as CATSRKNTEAFF.

This chain joins TRBV5-4 and TRBJ2-7; no definite D call. Germline loops: CDR1 SGHNT, CDR2 YYREEE (reference sequence). The CDR3 sequence is 13 residues long. Trimming shortened V by 4 bases and J by 2 bases, and 10 bases separated the two germline ends. The CDR3 is CASSRAGPYEQYF. The CDR3 nucleotides are TGTGCCAGCAGCAGAGCCGGACCCTACGAGCAGTACTTC. The variable domain in full, completed from reference TRBV5-4 and TRBJ2-7, reads ETGVTQSPTHLIKTRGQQVTLRCSSQSGHNTVSWYQQALGQGPQFIFQYYREEENGRGNFPPRFSGLQFPNYSSELNVNALELDDSALYLCASSRAGPYEQYFGPGTRLTVT.

The chain has TRBV4-3 and TRBJ2-5, with D perhaps given as TRBD1 or TRBD2 (5 bases each). Germline CDR1 and CDR2: LGHNA and YSLEER. The V end was cut by 0 bases, the J end by 5 bases, with 13 bases between. The CDR3 length is 15 residues. The chain's CDR3 is CASSQEVRGGETQYF. CDR3 coding DNA: TGCGCCAGCAGCCAAGAGGTCCGGGGCGGGGAGACCCAGTACTTC.

This sequence joins TRBV18 and TRBJ2-7, with 10 bases identical to TRBD1. Trimming cost V 11 bases and J 5 bases; bases outside gene matches: 12. CDR3 length: 14 residues. From germline, CDR1 is KGHSH and CDR2 LQKENI. CDR3 coding DNA: TGTGCCGGAGCCCTTGGGACAGGGGAAAACGAGCAGTACTTC. Its protein product is CAGALGTGENEQYF.

The rearrangement links TRBV5-1 to TRBJ2-3; 14 positions match TRBD2. CDR3 length equals 17 residues. The germline V gene has CDR1 SGHRS and CDR2 YFSETQ. The V gene end was trimmed by 7 bases and the J gene end by 0 bases; junction bases not matched to a gene: 7. CDR3 nucleotides: TGCGCCAGCTCCGGACTAGCGGGAGGCCCTAGCACAGATACGCAGTATTTT. It encodes CASSGLAGGPSTDTQYF.

The rearrangement uses TRBV5-4 and TRBJ2-7; maybe TRBD2 (5 bases). This CDR3 contains 15 residues. The ends were cut back, 0 bases at V and 0 bases at J, with 10 bases in the middle. CDR1 SGHNT and CDR2 YYREEE come from the germline V gene (reference sequence). The CDR3 coding sequence is TGTGCCAGCAGCTTGGCGGGGTGGGGCTCCTACGAGCAGTACTTC. Encoded protein: CASSLAGWGSYEQYF.

The rearrangement links TRBV27 to TRBJ2-3; D gene uncertain. Trimming left V 5 bases short and J 6 bases short, with 15 bases between. The germline gives CDR1 MNHEY, CDR2 SMNVEV (reference sequence). This CDR3 has 14 residues. In nucleotides, the CDR3 is TGTGCCAGCAGTCCCACATTCCCGGTGGATACGCAGTATTTT. It translates to CASSPTFPVDTQYF.

This chain uses TRBV6-1 with TRBJ1-2; the D is unclear. The CDR3 runs 9 residues. The germline V and J ends were trimmed by 11 bases and 2 bases, with 3 bases remaining between them. Germline V lookup: CDR1 MNHNS, CDR2 SASEGT. CDR3 DNA sequence: TGTGCCCTAAACTATGGCTACACCTTC. It codes for CALNYGYTF.

The V gene is TRBV29-1, the J gene TRBJ2-1, with 9 positions matching TRBD1. The CDR3 is made up of 14 amino acids. The J segment lost 7 bases and the V segment lost 6 bases, leaving 10 bases of the junction unmatched. Germline CDR1 is SQVTM and CDR2 is ANQGSEA. The CDR3 DNA is TGCAGCGTGCGACGGGACAGGGCATGGAATGAGCAGTTCTTC. The encoded protein is CSVRRDRAWNEQFF.

This sequence joins TRBV6-1 and TRBJ1-5; D perhaps matches TRBD1 (6 bases). V dropped 6 bases and J dropped 6 bases, with 9 bases sitting between them. CDR3 length: 12 residues. Germline V gene data show CDR1 as MNHNS and CDR2 as SASEGT. In nucleotides, the CDR3 is TGTGCCAGCAGCGGGGGGCGTCAGCCCCAGCATTTT. Translation gives CASSGGRQPQHF.